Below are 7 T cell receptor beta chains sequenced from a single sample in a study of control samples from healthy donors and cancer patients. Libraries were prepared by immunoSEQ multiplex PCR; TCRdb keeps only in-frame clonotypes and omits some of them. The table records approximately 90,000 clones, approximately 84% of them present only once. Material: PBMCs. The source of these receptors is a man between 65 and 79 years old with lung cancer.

The CDR3 loop is CASTREGGGVETQYF. The CDR3 DNA reads as TGTGCCAGCACTCGGGAGGGGGGGGGCGTGGAGACCCAGTACTTC. The J gene is TRBJ2-5, the V gene TRBV6-5; 8 bases align to TRBD2. The CDR3 consists of 15 residues. V was clipped by 7 bases and J by 5 bases; unmatched bases: 12. Germline V gene lookup returns CDR1 MNHEY and CDR2 SVGAGI.

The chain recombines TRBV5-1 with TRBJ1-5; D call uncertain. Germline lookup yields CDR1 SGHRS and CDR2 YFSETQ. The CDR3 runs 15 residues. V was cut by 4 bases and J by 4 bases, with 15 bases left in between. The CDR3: CASSPGPEANQPQHF. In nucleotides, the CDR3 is TGCGCCAGCAGCCCGGGTCCCGAAGCGAATCAGCCCCAGCATTTT.

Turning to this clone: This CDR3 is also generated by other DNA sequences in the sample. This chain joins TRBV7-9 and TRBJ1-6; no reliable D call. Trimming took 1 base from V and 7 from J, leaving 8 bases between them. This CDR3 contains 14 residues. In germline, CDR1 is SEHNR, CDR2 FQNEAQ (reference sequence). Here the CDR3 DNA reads TGTGCCAGCAGCTTAGGTGGAGGAAATTCACCCCTCCACTTT. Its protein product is CASSLGGGNSPLHF.

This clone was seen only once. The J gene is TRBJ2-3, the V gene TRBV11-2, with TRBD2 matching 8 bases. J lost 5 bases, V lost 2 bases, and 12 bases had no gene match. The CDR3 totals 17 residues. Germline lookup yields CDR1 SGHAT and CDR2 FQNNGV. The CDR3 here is CASSLPRRGGAGDTQYF. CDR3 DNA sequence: TGTGCCAGCAGCTTACCCCGTCGGGGGGGGGCGGGAGATACGCAGTATTTT.

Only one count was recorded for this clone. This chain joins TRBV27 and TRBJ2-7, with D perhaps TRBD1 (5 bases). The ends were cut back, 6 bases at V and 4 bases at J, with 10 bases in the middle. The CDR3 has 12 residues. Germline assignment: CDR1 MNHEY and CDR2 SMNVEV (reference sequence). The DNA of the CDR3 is TGTGCCAGCAGGGGGCTTTCTTACGAGCAGTACTTC. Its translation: CASRGLSYEQYF.

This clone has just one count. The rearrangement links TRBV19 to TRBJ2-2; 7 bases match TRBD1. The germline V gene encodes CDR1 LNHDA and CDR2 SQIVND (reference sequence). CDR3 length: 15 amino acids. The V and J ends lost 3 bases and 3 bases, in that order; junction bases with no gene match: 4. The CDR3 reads CASSIRQGHTGELFF. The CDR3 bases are TGTGCCAGTAGTATCCGACAGGGACACACCGGGGAGCTGTTTTTT.

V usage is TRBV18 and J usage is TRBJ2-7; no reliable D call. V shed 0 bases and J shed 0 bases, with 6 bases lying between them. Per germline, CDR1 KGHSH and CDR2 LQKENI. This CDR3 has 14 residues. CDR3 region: CASSPPHSSYEQYF. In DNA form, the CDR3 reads TGTGCCAGCTCACCACCGCATAGCTCCTACGAGCAGTACTTC.